This T cell receptor beta chain comes out of a study of PD-1 blockade in classical Hodgkin lymphoma (dated by TCRdb to about 2020). Regarding the study in general: Nivolumab dosing was 3 mg/kg intravenously every 2 weeks, continuing until either disease progression or unacceptable toxicity. To define a peripheral blood immune signature of response to PD-1 blockade in classical Hodgkin lymphoma, the study combined TCR beta sequencing with CyTOF. The study at large found these results: The study covered only a single clinical trial cohort, and the causes of the repertoire differences, possibly disease activity or prior therapy, were still not defined. Patients starting nivolumab less than 1 year after ASCT had lower diversity and were excluded from later analyses to avoid confounding by immune reconstitution. Baseline TCR diversity was reported to be lower in newly diagnosed patients than in healthy donors, and even lower in relapsed/refractory patients. Trial patients achieving complete response had baseline diversity similar to newly diagnosed patients, whereas partial responders and progressors had significantly lower diversity. A significant rise by C4D1 was seen in CD4+ but not CD8+ TCR diversity (p=0.0027 vs p=0.16), with the rise being most apparent in complete responders (p=0.02).

Reading the label with the study, this specimen's time point is: cycle 4 day 1 (C4D1), after five to seven weeks of nivolumab. Every trial patient had relapsed following autologous stem cell transplantation, and prior brentuximab vedotin exposure was what differed among cohorts A, B and C. Using a Miltenyi CD4+ T cell isolation kit, CD4+ T cells were purified from thawed PBMCs through magnetic negative selection. The trial cohort included 45 to 65 patients with relapsed/refractory classical Hodgkin lymphoma, and each patient had a best overall response of complete response, partial response or progressive disease. In the multi-cohort phase II CheckMate 205 trial, trial patients received single-agent nivolumab. An independent review committee assessed best overall response using the 2007 International Working Group response criteria. Trial PBMCs were collected just before the start of nivolumab (C1D1) and during therapy at cycle 2 day 1 and cycle 4 day 1. Peripheral blood was collected in 8 mL Vacutainer Cell Preparation Tubes, from which PBMCs were isolated by centrifugation and then cryopreserved. Purified CD4+ and CD8+ fractions were prepared only for cases where an additional PBMC sample was available. Magnetically labelled cells were removed on LS columns in a quadroMACS separator, and the flow-through was collected as the purified fraction.

Genomic DNA was extracted with the Qiagen DNeasy kit from unsorted PBMCs and from negatively selected CD4+ and CD8+ fractions. Using primers that anneal to V and J segments, immunoSEQ multiplex PCR amplified the TCR beta CDR3 regions. A synthetic immune receptor repertoire was used to minimize amplification bias, and any residual bias was removed computationally once sequencing was done. The paper's processing steps were these. Custom Python scripts were used to quantify repertoire diversity as the Shannon entropy index. Unsorted, CD4+ and CD8+ repertoires were analyzed separately, except for combined analyses in which CD4+ and CD8+ sequences were merged in silico. Clonal expansion was defined as a frequency increase of at least 2-fold after treatment compared with C1D1, and clones undetected at baseline were assigned a pseudocount of 0.5. Singleton clones were defined as clones with 0 or 1 copy at C1D1, and non-singleton clones were defined as clones with 2 or more copies. Clones expanded in unsorted samples were labelled as CD4+, CD8+ or unknown by matching protein sequences in sorted samples from the same patient. Wilcoxon tests on paired samples were used to test changes in diversity from C1D1 to C4D1. Entries here come from immuneACCESS through TCRdb and include only in-frame sequences with V and J called. Some clones fail to appear in such tables; in the studies checked, an unresolved V gene covers under half of the shortfall, and the cause of the remainder is unknown. V and J calls and clone size come straight from that table; D and trimming were deduced from the DNA. The sample contains 25,000 to 30,000 clones, around 83% of them found a single time. 0.4% to 0.45% of the sample rests with the top ten.

Regarding this clone: There is no known antigen for this receptor. Within one base of it there is no much larger clone, and no base qualities were kept.

CDR1 and CDR2, per the germline V gene (reference sequence), are GTSNPN and SVGIG. Reading from cysteine to phenylalanine, the CDR3 counts 14 amino acids. Of the read, only the CDR3 DNA is kept; its 42 bases are in frame from base 1. The junction shows trimming of 3 bases on V and 4 bases on J, and the gene matches do not reach 6 bases of it. Sequencing used CD4+ T cells from blood, obtained before the fourth cycle of nivolumab. The chain is assembled from TRBV30 and TRBJ2-3, with TRBD1 identical over 8 junction bases. This TCR was recovered from a human donor with classical Hodgkin lymphoma. The CDR3 amino acid sequence is: CAWSLGQAADTQYF. The DNA reads as follows: TGTGCCTGGAGCCTGGGACAGGCAGCAGATACGCAGTATTTT.